The clone carrying this TCR beta chain was recorded at least ten times. Its antigen remains unknown. The data belong to a study of read filtering for tumor transcriptome and immune sequencing. Findings and limits, study-wide: This fraction held mixed bone marrow immune cells after CD138-negative sorting.

From 350 to 500 ng of RNA, a library with molecular barcoded alpha/delta and beta/gamma adaptors was made. TCRdb processed the reads anew with MiXCR; each CDR3 protein has one entry. The profile covers around 65,000 distinct CDR3 sequences, with nearly 20% appearing a single time and about 14% taken by the ten largest. The origin of this receptor is a donor at least 40 years old with multiple myeloma. The sample was a population of CD138-negative cells sorted from bone marrow.

The CDR3 nucleotides read TGTGCCAGTACCTTAGGGTTTACAGATACGCAGTATTTT. This gives the protein CASTLGFTDTQYF. The J gene is TRBJ2-3, the V gene TRBV12-3 or TRBV12-4; D unclear. The V end was cut by 9 bases, the J end by 3 bases, with 13 bases between. The CDR3 extends over 13 amino acids.